This T cell receptor (beta chain) emerged from a study of cytomegalovirus exposure and HLA in healthy donors. CDR1 is LNHDA and CDR2 is SQIVND in the germline V gene (reference sequence). V lost 3 bases and J 5 bases, leaving 5 bases between the germline ends. CDR3 length: 12 residues. With 60 Vbeta and 13 Jbeta primers, the PCR was carried out. This table comes from immunoSEQ multiplex PCR, and its TCRdb copy is limited to in-frame clones, with some not included. The table shows 80,000 to 100,000 clones, with roughly 63% occurring only once. This chain uses TRBV19 with TRBJ1-5, with no clear D. The sample comprised PBMCs. The sequence came from a woman between 40 and 55 years old in good health and CMV-seropositive. The CDR3 DNA sequence: TGTGCCAGTAGTATTGGCCATCAGCCCCAGCATTTT. Translating gives CASSIGHQPQHF.